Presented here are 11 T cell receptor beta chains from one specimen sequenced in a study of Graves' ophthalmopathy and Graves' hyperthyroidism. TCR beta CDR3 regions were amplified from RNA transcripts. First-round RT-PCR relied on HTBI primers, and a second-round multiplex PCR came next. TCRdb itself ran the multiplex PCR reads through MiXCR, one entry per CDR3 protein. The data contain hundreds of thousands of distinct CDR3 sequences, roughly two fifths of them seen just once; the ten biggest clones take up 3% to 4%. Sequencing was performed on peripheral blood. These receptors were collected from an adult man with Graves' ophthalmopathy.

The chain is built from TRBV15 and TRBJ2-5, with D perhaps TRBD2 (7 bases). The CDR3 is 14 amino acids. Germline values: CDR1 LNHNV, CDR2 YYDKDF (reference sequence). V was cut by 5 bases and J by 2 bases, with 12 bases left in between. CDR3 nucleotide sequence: TGTGCCACCAGCCTTAGGGGGGGGCAAGAGACCCAGTACTTC. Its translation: CATSLRGGQETQYF.

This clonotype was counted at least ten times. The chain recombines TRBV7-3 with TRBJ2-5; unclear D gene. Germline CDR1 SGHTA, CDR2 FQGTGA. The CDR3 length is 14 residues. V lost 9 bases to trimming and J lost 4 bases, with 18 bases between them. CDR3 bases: TGTGCCAGATCCCGATCTGGGGTTCGAGAGACCCAGTACTTC. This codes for CARSRSGVRETQYF.

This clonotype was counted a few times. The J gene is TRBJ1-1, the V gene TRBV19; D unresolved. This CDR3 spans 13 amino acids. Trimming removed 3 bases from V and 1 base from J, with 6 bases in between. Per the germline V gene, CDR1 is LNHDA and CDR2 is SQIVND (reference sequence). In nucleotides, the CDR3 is TGTGCCAGTAGTATGCGGGAGAACACTGAAGCTTTCTTT. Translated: CASSMRENTEAFF.

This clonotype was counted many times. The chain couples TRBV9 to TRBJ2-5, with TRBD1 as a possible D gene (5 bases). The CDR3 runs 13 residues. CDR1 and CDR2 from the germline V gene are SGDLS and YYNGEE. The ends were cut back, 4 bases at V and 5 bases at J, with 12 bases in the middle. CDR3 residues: CASSPGHVETQYF. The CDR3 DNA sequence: TGTGCCAGCAGCCCAGGACACGTGGAGACCCAGTACTTC.

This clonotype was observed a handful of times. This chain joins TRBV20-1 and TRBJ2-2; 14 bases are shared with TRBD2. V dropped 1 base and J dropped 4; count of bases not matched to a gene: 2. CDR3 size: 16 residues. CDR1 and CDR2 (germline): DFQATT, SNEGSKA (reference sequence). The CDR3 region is CSARATSGRATGELFF. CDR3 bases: TGCAGTGCTAGAGCGACTAGCGGGAGGGCCACCGGGGAGCTGTTTTTT.

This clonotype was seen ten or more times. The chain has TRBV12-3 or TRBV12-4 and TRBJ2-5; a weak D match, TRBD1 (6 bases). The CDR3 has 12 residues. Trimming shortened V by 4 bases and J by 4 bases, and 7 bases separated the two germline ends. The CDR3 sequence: CASSSGVETQYF. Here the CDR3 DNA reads TGTGCCAGCAGTTCAGGGGTAGAGACCCAGTACTTC.

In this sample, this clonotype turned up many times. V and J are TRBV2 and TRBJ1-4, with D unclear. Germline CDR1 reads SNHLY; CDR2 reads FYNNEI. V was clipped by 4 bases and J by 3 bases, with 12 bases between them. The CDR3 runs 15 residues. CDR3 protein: CASSVVERSNEKLFF. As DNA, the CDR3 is TGTGCCAGCAGTGTGGTTGAGCGATCTAATGAAAAACTGTTTTTT.

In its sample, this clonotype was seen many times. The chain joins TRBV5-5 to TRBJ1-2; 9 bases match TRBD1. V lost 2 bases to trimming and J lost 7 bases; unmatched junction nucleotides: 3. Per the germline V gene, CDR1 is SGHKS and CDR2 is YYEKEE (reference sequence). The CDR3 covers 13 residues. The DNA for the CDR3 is TGTGCCAGCAGCTTTGAGGACAGGGGTGGCTACACCTTC. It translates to CASSFEDRGGYTF.

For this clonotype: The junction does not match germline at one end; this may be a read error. The CDR3 DNA is TGCAGCGCTAGACGGGGCGGTCAGCCCCAGTACTTC. Translating it yields CSARRGGQPQYF. The chain recombines TRBV20-1 with TRBJ2-5; D might be TRBD1 or TRBD2, each matching 5 bases. The CDR3 is made up of 12 amino acids. Germline V CDR1 and CDR2: DFQATT, SNEGSKA (reference sequence).

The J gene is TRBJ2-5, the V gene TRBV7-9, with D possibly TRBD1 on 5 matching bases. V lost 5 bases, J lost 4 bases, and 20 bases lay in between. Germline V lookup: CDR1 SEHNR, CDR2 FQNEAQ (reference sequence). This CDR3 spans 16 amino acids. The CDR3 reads CASSGRVGGPRETQYF. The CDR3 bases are TGTGCCAGCAGCGGCAGGGTTGGTGGACCTAGAGAGACCCAGTACTTC.

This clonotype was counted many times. The CDR3 DNA is TGTGCCATCAGCCGGGGACAGGGGGACCTCGGCTATGGCTACACCTTC. Translation gives CAISRGQGDLGYGYTF. V gene TRBV10-3 combines with J gene TRBJ1-2; 11 nucleotides agree with TRBD1. V gave up 6 bases and J gave up 4 bases; unmatched junction bases: 10. This CDR3 is built from 16 residues. CDR1 is ENHRY, CDR2 SYGVKD, per germline.